One T cell receptor (beta chain) is described in this entry. Its antigen specificity is not known. One base away there is no much larger clone; base qualities are not given. In total, approximately 690 healthy bone marrow donors made up the cohort. Cohort members were all nominally healthy when sampled, although unrecorded immune exposures were likely present. The donor tested CMV seronegative, placing the donor among the roughly 340 seronegative members of the cohort. Every donor gave a peripheral blood sample, and the peripheral blood mononuclear cells from that sample were used for TCR beta sequencing. The Qiagen DNeasy Blood Extraction Kit was used to extract genomic DNA from the blood cell samples. The sample belongs to a study of cytomegalovirus exposure and HLA in healthy donors (dated by TCRdb to 2015 to 2018). Concerning the study at large: An earlier analysis of 587 of the donors reported 276 Gb of sequence data and 100 million to 120 million unique TCR beta sequences obtained from roughly 180 million T cells. An early release covering roughly 640 HLA-typed donors comprised around 300 gigabases of sequencing data and roughly 85 million unique TCR sequences. Among the approximately 420 genotyped donors, around 81% belonged to the genetic ancestry cluster associated with self-reported Caucasian donors. The study aimed to test whether signatures of past pathogen exposure could be identified by cataloging public T cell receptors. The study profiled the T cell repertoires of under 700 subjects by immunosequencing and related them to cytomegalovirus serostatus. Besides the first cohort of hundreds of subjects, a separate validation cohort made up of 120 different subjects was used. To predict cytomegalovirus infection status, the study brought together high-throughput TCR immunosequencing, statistical association of individual TCRs with disease status, and machine learning. To study patterns of TCR occurrence, a later analysis re-analyzed previously published TCR beta repertoires from 650 to 750 donors and added high-resolution HLA genotyping. Rather than using new phenotypic data, the later analysis identified candidate immune exposures from TCR beta sequences and from how often those sequences occurred across donors. An earlier analysis of several hundred of the donors used high-throughput TCR beta sequencing to judge whether each TCR beta V gene segment behaved as functional or pseudogenic. Alongside the repertoire data, information on donor age, sex, ethnicity and CMV serostatus was compiled. In a later genetic analysis, genome-wide SNP genotypes for about 65% of the roughly 700 donors were used, and that subset was treated as a discovery cohort. All discovery cohort repertoires had been generated using a single sequencing platform. HLA typing covered class I and class II loci at four-digit resolution. The number of typed donors differed by locus: 629-630 for A, B, C, DRB1 and DQB1; approximately 520 for DQA1; roughly 600 for DPA1; and 400 to 480 for DPB1. Because of strong linkage in the cohort, four or five DR-DQ haplotypes were treated as single units for association and clustering. Among several hundred genotyped donors of the cohort, an average of around 240,000 unique TCR beta nucleotide sequences was sequenced per donor, of which about 19% were non-productive.

CDR1 and CDR2, looked up from the germline V gene, are SGHRS and YFSETQ. The CDR3 goes from the cysteine to the phenylalanine over 14 residues. Only CDR3 DNA remains: 42 bases, in frame from the first base. V is pruned by 6 bases and J by 2 bases, leaving 5 bases of the junction without a gene match. General study outcomes and caveats: Specific HLA alleles were associated with over 15,000 TCR beta sequences at a false discovery rate of 0.05 in a later analysis. Because HLA typing was unavailable for some donors at each locus, only the typed subset was used in association tests. Roughly 15 rarely observed V segments, including chromosome 9 orphons, were excluded from the earlier analysis of almost 600 of the donors because counts were too low. In this cohort, only TCR beta chains were sequenced, and detectable features were limited by the absence of alpha or paired-chain data. The study listed 150 to 200 TCR beta chains as associated with cytomegalovirus. A later analysis found that HLA-associated TCR beta chains were more clonally expanded and had lower generation probabilities than equally common non-associated chains. A later genetic analysis reported fewer N-insertions in productive TCRs among donors in an Asian-associated ancestry cluster than the roughly 700-donor mean. A further reported finding was that TCR beta sequences accurately predicted the HLA-A and HLA-B alleles for most subjects in the first cohort. Several of the top co-occurrence clusters appeared to be linked to parvovirus B19, influenza, CMV and Epstein-Barr virus, according to a later analysis. CMV serostatus was the only immune exposure information available for the cohort. Correlated functional status among segregating V segments might be attributable to linkage disequilibrium, but an unknown experimental factor could not be ruled out. The classifier was reported to diagnose cytomegalovirus status with high specificity and sensitivity in both the original and validation cohorts. Some IMGT-functional V segments, including TRBV6-2 and TRBV6-3, could not be told apart with the 87-base-pair reads, so those segments were excluded. A few of the identified cytomegalovirus-associated TCR beta chains were confirmed in vitro to be specific for cytomegalovirus antigens. The authors suggested that the approach could potentially be generalized to other disease states and immunological phenotypes. When HLA alleles, especially DR and DQ, strongly co-occurred, attributing TCR associations to individual alleles was difficult. Most TCR sequences were seen in very few donors, while some public TCRs were found in many individuals. A later analysis found that TCR association rates varied across HLA loci, with DRB1 alleles showing the most associated TCRs and HLA-C alleles the fewest. A later analysis found that most CMV-associated TCR beta chains appeared HLA-restricted, with HLA associations seemingly driven largely by CMV exposure. In an earlier analysis of fewer than 750 of the donors, most TCR beta V segments were observed in productive rearrangements about 87% or about 30% of the time, broadly matching IMGT annotations. Roughly uniform sequencing depth across donors was assumed in presence/absence analyses, although this assumption may not hold. V-gene and J-gene trimming of TCR beta chains was associated with a missense DCLRE1C variant in a later genetic analysis, and the association was replicated in an independent cohort. A cluster of highly shared sequence variants was judged likely to be a technical artifact of the sequencing pipeline.

Library preparation used the immunoSEQ multiplex PCR assay. For the multiplex PCR, a mixture combining 60 forward primers for TCR Vbeta segments and 13 reverse primers for TCR Jbeta segments was used. The CDR3 region of rearranged TCR beta genes was amplified from genomic DNA by a multiplex PCR assay. On the Illumina HiSeq System, the amplified TCR beta libraries were sequenced as 87-base-pair reads. The original methods were these. Across the 670 or so repertoires, a later analysis counted roughly 84 million unique TCR beta chains, around 11 million of which were shared by at least two donors. Raw reads were error-corrected and collapsed into unique sequences by a nearest-neighbor algorithm in which closely related sequences were merged to remove PCR and sequencing errors. V, D and J gene segments were assigned by aligning CDR3 sequences to IMGT reference sequences. For a sequence to be retained, a match of at least six nucleotides to both a V gene segment and a J gene segment was required. Rearrangements were classified as productive when the CDR3 lacked stop codons and remained in frame with V and J, and all other rearrangements were classified as non-productive. CDR3 was defined by IMGT convention, running from the second conserved V-encoded cysteine to the conserved J-encoded phenylalanine. In an earlier analysis of approximately 590 of the donors, sequences lacking an unambiguous match to a single V gene segment were excluded. In an earlier analysis of several hundred of the donors, V segments were called functional above 56.7% productive rearrangements and were called segregating when the between-donor standard deviation exceeded 5%. To diagnose cytomegalovirus status from the catalog of TCR beta chain sequences, a statistical classification framework was built. A later analysis assigned V and J genes by comparing TCR nucleotide sequences with IMGT/GENE-DB human TR gene sequences. In a later analysis, CDR3 sequences and most-parsimonious VDJ recombination scenarios were assigned using the TCRdist pipeline. In a later analysis, every TCR beta chain was defined by the combination of its CDR3 amino acid sequence and its V-gene family, and reads without a unique V-gene family were dropped. A later analysis removed 600 or so highly shared, low-generation-probability nucleotide sequences to deal with suspected cross-contamination and a sequencing artifact. In a later analysis, a clonal expansion index for each public chain was calculated from normalized within-repertoire ranks of inferred template counts. In a later analysis, generation probabilities were computed with a VDJ recombination model fitted to out-of-frame rearrangements, and the resulting probabilities were checked against IGoR. Hypergeometric tests were used in a later analysis to score TCR-TCR, TCR-HLA and TCR-CMV co-occurrence, with a repertoire-size bias correction applied to the TCR pairs. False discovery rates were estimated in a later analysis by permuting HLA or CMV assignments 20 times. In a later analysis, co-occurring TCRs were grouped using DBSCAN, with TCRdist sequence similarity added in when clustering inside HLA-allele-positive subsets. Co-occurrence clustering excluded repertoires with fewer than 30,000 or more than 120,000 public chains, plus five with anomalous nucleotide sharing. TCRdb retrieved this table from immuneACCESS and kept in-frame rearrangements only. Not all clones are present; in checked studies, unresolved V genes account for under half, and no reason is known for the remainder. V, J and clone size reflect that table, while D and trimming were determined from the DNA. Here the sample has 200,000 to 250,000 clones; about four fifths occur a single time. About 3.1% of the sample lies in the top ten.

The chain was built from TRBV5-1 and TRBJ2-1, with 7 central nucleotides matching TRBD1. The sample was PBMCs. This clonotype was sampled from a man younger than 40 in good health and CMV-seronegative. The nucleotides are TGCGCCAGCACCCGGACAGGAGCCTACAATGAGCAGTTCTTC. Translated, this is CASTRTGAYNEQFF.